This T cell receptor (beta chain) stems from a study of human T cells and chemical hapten exposure. What the library attached to individual cDNA molecules were unique molecular identifiers. In the study's own analysis: Samples ranged from about 20,000 to 750,000 TCRs, with a median of 95,638. TCRdb re-called the 5' RACE reads with MiXCR, one entry per CDR3 protein. TCRdb's processing, not the authors' own work, is the source of the V and J calls. The sample includes 95,000 to 120,000 distinct CDR3 sequences, around a fifth of them seen just once. Total RNA came from unfractionated whole blood. Per the germline V gene, CDR1 is DFQATT and CDR2 is SNEGSKA (reference sequence). This CDR3 is 16 amino acids long. Trimming took 5 bases from V and 5 from J; bases not matched to a gene: 13.

The chain combines TRBV20-1 with TRBJ2-1; 9 bases line up with TRBD2. This clonotype was obtained from a human donor in good health. The CDR3 loop is CSAPSLASGTHNEQFF. CDR3 DNA: TGCAGTGCTCCCAGTCTTGCTAGCGGGACTCACAATGAGCAGTTCTTC.